Described below is a single T cell receptor (beta chain) sequence and its context. The record originates from a study of technical replicates of blood from a handful of donors. With 6 bases removed from V and 2 bases from J, the gap between germline ends came to 11 bases. Germline V CDR1 and CDR2: SEHNR, FQNEAQ (reference sequence). This CDR3 contains 13 residues. TCRdb's copy holds only in-frame clones and misses some; the assay was immunoSEQ multiplex PCR. Here the sample spans approximately 100,000 clones, over 90% being singletons. The clonotype comes from a human donor in good health. V gene TRBV7-9 combines with J gene TRBJ2-7; TRBD2 is a possible D gene (5 bases). Sequencing was performed on T cells isolated from PBMCs. CDR3 DNA: TGTGCCAGCAGTTCCGCCGGGACCTACGAGCAGTACTTC. Its translation is CASSSAGTYEQYF.